The 25 T cell receptor beta chains below were found in one sample sequenced in a study of control samples from healthy donors and cancer patients. TCRdb's copy holds only in-frame clones and misses some; the assay was immunoSEQ multiplex PCR. The sample shows around 120,000 clones, 70% to 90% of them seen only once. Sequencing was carried out using blood. Receptors originate from a woman between 70 and 85 years old in good health.

This chain joins TRBV11-3 and TRBJ1-1, with TRBD1 as a possible D gene (6 bases). Germline V lookup: CDR1 SGHNT, CDR2 YENEEA. This CDR3 is built from 13 residues. V lost 6 bases and J 3 bases, leaving 11 bases between the germline ends. CDR3 loop: CASSLTGYTEAFF. CDR3 DNA sequence: TGTGCCAGCAGTCTCACAGGGTACACTGAAGCTTTCTTT.

The chain links TRBV27 to TRBJ2-7, with TRBD1 identical over 11 bases. Germline V gene sequence: CDR1 MNHEY, CDR2 SMNVEV (reference sequence). Trimming cost V 5 bases and J 4 bases; bases outside gene matches: 16. This CDR3 comprises 18 residues. Here the CDR3 reads CASSPRTGGKYSGYEQYF. CDR3 coding DNA: TGTGCCAGCAGTCCTCGGACAGGGGGCAAATATTCTGGGTACGAGCAGTACTTC.

The sample holds many counts of this clone. This chain uses TRBV5-6 with TRBJ2-1, with 8 bases fitting TRBD1. The junction had 6 bases not matched to a gene; V was cut back by 0 bases and J by 4 bases. From germline, CDR1 is SGHDT and CDR2 YYEEEE. The CDR3 extends over 16 amino acids. In nucleotides, the CDR3 is TGTGCCAGCAGCTTGGCCAACAGGGGGAAGTACAATGAGCAGTTCTTC. Encoded protein: CASSLANRGKYNEQFF. The full variable domain, completed using reference TRBV5-6 and TRBJ2-1, is DAGVTQSPTHLIKTRGQQVTLRCSPKSGHDTVSWYQQALGQGPQFIFQYYEEEERQRGNFPDRFSGHQFPNYSSELNVNALLLGDSALYLCASSLANRGKYNEQFFGPGTRLTVL.

V and J are TRBV5-6 and TRBJ2-7; 8 bases match TRBD1. With V trimmed by 1 base and J by 11 bases, 11 bases remained unmatched. Per the germline V gene, CDR1 is SGHDT and CDR2 is YYEEEE. The CDR3 is 14 residues long. Written as DNA, the CDR3 is TGTGCCAGCAGCTTGCAGGGGGCGATTCTGAGTGAGTACTTC. Its protein product is CASSLQGAILSEYF.

Here the CDR3 DNA reads TGTGCCAGCAGTTACGTTGGGACTAGCGGGGGGGCGGCCACCGGGGAGCTGTTTTTT. It codes for CASSYVGTSGGAATGELFF. This chain joins TRBV6-2 or TRBV6-3 and TRBJ2-2; 16 bases fit TRBD2. The length of the CDR3 is 19 residues. Trimming at V came to 2 bases and at J to 4 bases, leaving 7 bases not matched to a gene. Germline V gene sequence: CDR1 MNHEY, CDR2 SVGEGT.

The chain uses TRBV2 and TRBJ2-1; D remains unclear. V lost 6 bases and J lost 5, with 20 bases in between. This CDR3 has 16 residues. Looked up from germline, CDR1 is SNHLY and CDR2 is FYNNEI. Written as DNA, the CDR3 is TGTGCCAGCAGAGCCCTTGGGCTGTCGGACGACAATGAGCAGTTCTTC. Residues: CASRALGLSDDNEQFF. The variable domain in full, with the rest retrieved from reference TRBV2 and TRBJ2-1, is EPEVTQTPSHQVTQMGQEVILRCVPISNHLYFYWYRQILGQKVEFLVSFYNNEISEKSEIFDDQFSVERPDGSNFTLKIRSTKLEDSAMYFCASRALGLSDDNEQFFGPGTRLTVL.

The chain is built from TRBV10-3 and TRBJ2-3, with D perhaps matching TRBD2 (6 bases). This CDR3 spans 13 amino acids. From germline, CDR1 is ENHRY and CDR2 SYGVKD. V gave up 9 bases and J gave up 1 base, with 11 bases separating them. CDR3 DNA: TGTGCCATGTCCGGCGGGGGCACAGATACGCAGTATTTT. It yields the protein CAMSGGGTDTQYF.

V gene TRBV2 combines with J gene TRBJ1-4; 7 bases agree with TRBD1. The CDR3 is 14 amino acids. J was trimmed by 4 bases and V by 6 bases; bases with no gene match: 5. In germline, CDR1 is SNHLY, CDR2 FYNNEI. The CDR3 region is CASSRQGLNEKLFF. The CDR3 DNA reads TGTGCCAGCAGCAGACAGGGACTTAATGAAAAACTGTTTTTT.

V and J are TRBV4-3 and TRBJ2-2, with 7 positions matching TRBD1. V dropped 5 bases and J dropped 6; count of bases not matched to a gene: 9. The germline gives CDR1 LGHNA, CDR2 YSLEER. CDR3 length equals 15 residues. The CDR3 reads CASSGDEGAPGELFF. The DNA of the CDR3 is TGCGCCAGCAGCGGAGACGAGGGGGCCCCCGGGGAGCTGTTTTTT.

Of note for this clone: The sample contains more than one DNA sequence encoding this CDR3. CDR3 loop: CASIAGGGQPQHF. CDR3 coding DNA: TGTGCCAGCATCGCCGGGGGTGGACAGCCCCAGCATTTT. The chain is built from TRBV12-3 or TRBV12-4 and TRBJ1-5; TRBD1 might be the D (5 bases). The CDR3 spans 13 residues. V lost 7 bases, J lost 7 bases, and 14 bases lay in between.

The V and J genes are TRBV27 and TRBJ2-7; TRBD1 matches at 8 bases. Germline V gene data show CDR1 as MNHEY and CDR2 as SMNVEV (reference sequence). CDR3 length: 14 amino acids. V lost 5 bases and J lost 2; bases outside the gene matches: 5. The CDR3 is CASSGGQGPYEQYF. As DNA, the CDR3 is TGTGCCAGCAGTGGTGGACAGGGACCCTACGAGCAGTACTTC.

This clone was found a few times. The rearrangement joins TRBV9 to TRBJ2-2, with D perhaps TRBD2 (7 bases). Per germline, CDR1 SGDLS and CDR2 YYNGEE. Trimming cost V 0 bases and J 5 bases, with 11 bases left between them. The CDR3 extends over 15 amino acids. CDR3 nucleotides: TGTGCCAGCAGCGTAGAAGGGGGGGCTACCGGGGAGCTGTTTTTT. Translation: CASSVEGGATGELFF.

V and J are TRBV5-8 and TRBJ1-5, with TRBD1 matching 8 bases. V shed 4 bases and J 7 bases; nucleotides not matched to a gene: 10. The germline V gene encodes CDR1 SGHTS and CDR2 YDEGEE. The CDR3 loop spans 15 amino acids. CDR3 loop: CASSPGQDPYQPQHF. Written as DNA, the CDR3 is TGTGCCAGCAGCCCGGGACAGGACCCCTACCAGCCCCAGCATTTT.

The rearrangement joins TRBV7-2 to TRBJ2-7; maybe TRBD2 (6 bases). V lost 10 bases and J lost 3, with 16 bases in between. The CDR3 runs to 13 residues. CDR1 and CDR2 (germline): SGHTA, FQGNSA. CDR3 sequence reads: CATRRPGDYEQYF. DNA of the CDR3: TGTGCCACCCGACGCCCGGGGGACTACGAGCAGTACTTC.

The rearrangement uses TRBV10-1 and TRBJ1-1, with 7 bases that match TRBD1. The CDR3 is 16 residues long. J was trimmed by 11 bases and V by 0 bases; bases with no gene match: 15. CDR1 WNHNN and CDR2 SYGVQD come from the germline V gene (reference sequence). The chain's CDR3 is CASSESRKGQAPEAFF. CDR3 in DNA: TGCGCCAGCAGTGAGTCGCGAAAAGGACAGGCTCCCGAGGCTTTCTTT.

This clone was seen a few times. V is TRBV5-1 and J is TRBJ2-7, with D perhaps TRBD1 (6 bases). The V end was cut by 5 bases, the J end by 0 bases, with 9 bases between. CDR3 length: 13 residues. From germline, CDR1 is SGHRS and CDR2 YFSETQ. This CDR3 reads CASSQGSSYEQYF. The CDR3 nucleotides are TGCGCCAGCAGTCAGGGGAGCTCCTACGAGCAGTACTTC.

The rearrangement joins TRBV6-5 to TRBJ1-2, with 10 bases lining up with TRBD1. V gave up 6 bases and J gave up 7 bases; unmatched junction bases: 11. Germline V gene lookup returns CDR1 MNHEY and CDR2 SVGAGI. The CDR3 runs to 15 residues. CDR3 DNA: TGTGCCAGCAGACCCCAGGGACAGGGGCTTGGTGGCTACACCTTC. Protein product: CASRPQGQGLGGYTF.

The V and J genes are TRBV18 and TRBJ1-3, with 10 bases fitting TRBD1. V lost 6 bases, J lost 0 bases, and 11 bases stayed unmatched. Germline CDR1 is KGHSH and CDR2 is LQKENI. This CDR3 comprises 18 residues. CDR3 sequence (DNA): TGTGCCAGCTCCGGGGACAGGGGTCAGATAAACTCTGGAAACACCATATATTTT. This sequence encodes CASSGDRGQINSGNTIYF. Full variable domain (missing parts from reference TRBV18 and TRBJ1-3): NAGVMQNPRHLVRRRGQEARLRCSPMKGHSHVYWYRQLPEEGLKFMVYLQKENIIDESGMPKERFSAEFPKEGPSILRIQQVVRGDSAAYFCASSGDRGQINSGNTIYFGEGSWLTVV.

The rearrangement joins TRBV7-2 to TRBJ1-2, with a weak D call TRBD1 (5 bases). The CDR3 loop spans 14 amino acids. The V and J ends lost 5 bases and 4 bases respectively, with 14 bases between them. From germline, CDR1 is SGHTA and CDR2 FQGNSA. CDR3 DNA sequence: TGTGCCAGCAGCCTCAGACAGTCAGGCTATGGCTACACCTTC. This encodes CASSLRQSGYGYTF. Supplemented by reference TRBV7-2 and TRBJ1-2, the full variable domain reads GAGVSQSPSNKVTEKGKDVELRCDPISGHTALYWYRQSLGQGLEFLIYFQGNSAPDKSGLPSDRFSAERTGGSVSTLTIQRTQQEDSAVYLCASSLRQSGYGYTFGSGTRLTVV.

The chain carries TRBV4-3 and TRBJ1-5; the D is unclear. Trimming pared 4 bases from V and 3 bases from J, leaving 16 bases between. Germline CDR1 reads LGHNA; CDR2 reads YSLEER. The CDR3 totals 16 residues. CDR3 nucleotide sequence: TGCGCCAGCAGCCCGTGGTTTGGCCAGTCCAATCAGCCCCAGCATTTT. This translates into CASSPWFGQSNQPQHF.

The gene calls are TRBV5-1 and TRBJ1-3; maybe TRBD1 (6 bases). This CDR3 is 16 amino acids long. V lost 5 bases, J lost 0 bases, and 15 bases lay in between. Germline V lookup: CDR1 SGHRS, CDR2 YFSETQ. CDR3 sequence: CASSPSGALSGNTIYF. As DNA, the CDR3 is TGCGCCAGCAGTCCTTCGGGGGCACTCTCTGGAAACACCATATATTTT.

The chain recombines TRBV2 with TRBJ2-7; D remains unclear. The length of the CDR3 is 12 residues. V lost 4 bases to trimming and J lost 9 bases, with 13 bases between them. Germline-derived CDR1 and CDR2 are SNHLY and FYNNEI. CDR3 sequence (DNA): TGTGCCAGCAGTGCGGGTGGCCCGGGGCAGTACTTC. Encoded protein: CASSAGGPGQYF.

The chain links TRBV27 to TRBJ2-1, with 8 positions matching TRBD2. This CDR3 contains 15 residues. CDR1 is MNHEY, CDR2 SMNVEV, per germline (reference sequence). Losses at the gene ends were 6 bases for V and 4 bases for J; bases not matched to a gene: 8. The CDR3 region has the DNA TGTGCCAGCAGCCCCTCGGGGGGGCAATACAATGAGCAGTTCTTC. The encoded protein is CASSPSGGQYNEQFF.

The J gene is TRBJ2-3, the V gene TRBV21-1; the table's D call of TRBD1 was not tested on the DNA. TRBV21-1 counts as a pseudogene. This CDR3 is 16 amino acids long. DNA of the CDR3: TGTGCCCGGATATCACGGGACAGGCAGTGCACAGATACGCAGTATTTT. Its translation: CARISRDRQCTDTQYF.

The V call is TRBV4-3, the J call TRBJ2-6; a possible D gene is TRBD1 (5 bases). Trimming shortened V by 0 bases and J by 2 bases, and 11 bases separated the two germline ends. CDR1 is LGHNA, CDR2 YSLEER, per germline. There are 17 residues in the CDR3. CDR3 sequence reads: CASSQEQGRAGANVLTF. DNA of the CDR3: TGCGCCAGCAGCCAAGAGCAGGGCCGGGCTGGGGCCAACGTCCTGACTTTC.